This TCR beta chain was observed in a study of identical twins. Trimming stripped 5 bases from V and 7 bases from J, with 18 bases between. This CDR3 is built from 15 residues. MiXCR, applied by TCRdb to the 5' RACE reads, yields one record per CDR3 protein. The sample contains roughly 290,000 distinct CDR3 sequences, 6.5% to 9.5% of which appear only once. This clonotype was seen repeatedly, ten times or more. These sequences were also reported in another study, on yellow fever vaccine responses in identical twins.

Source material: memory (CD45RO+) T cells sorted from blood. This chain connects TRBV12-3 or TRBV12-4 to TRBJ1-5; tentative D call: TRBD1 (6 bases). The sequence was collected from a woman aged 18-29 years in good health. As DNA, the CDR3 is TGTGCCAGCAGTCCCGCGGACAGAAGGGACCAGCCCCAGCATTTT. Translated: CASSPADRRDQPQHF.